The entry below describes one TCR beta chain. The data were produced by immunoSEQ multiplex PCR, yet TCRdb's version contains in-frame clones alone and is incomplete. The profile shows 2 million to 2.5 million clones, about nine tenths of them singletons. The data are from a study of shared clonotypes between healthy human individuals. Germline values: CDR1 MRHNA, CDR2 SNTAGT. The V end lost 0 bases, the J end lost 2 bases, and 3 bases lay between the germline ends. This CDR3 contains 13 residues. The sequencing sample was made of naive CD4+ T cells from PBMCs. Subset reported: CD45RA+ positively selected. This TCR was sampled from a man in his late teens or twenties in good health. Some clones in this sample may be carry-over from other donors' samples. The gene calls are TRBV6-4 and TRBJ2-3; D remains ambiguous. DNA of the CDR3: TGTGCCAGCAGTGACTCGACCACAGATACGCAGTATTTT. It encodes CASSDSTTDTQYF.